What follows are 9 T cell receptor beta chains derived from one specimen sequenced in a study of shared clonotypes between healthy human individuals. Data came from immunoSEQ multiplex PCR; TCRdb stores just in-frame clones and leaves some out. The sample includes nearly 1,000,000 clones, around 80% seen only once; the top ten take roughly 1.5%. Source material: memory CD4+ T cells sorted from blood. Subset described: CD45RA-negative fraction. These receptors all come from a man between 18 and 35 years old in good health.

The J gene is TRBJ2-1, the V gene TRBV11-2; 8 nucleotides match TRBD1. Looked up from germline, CDR1 is SGHAT and CDR2 is FQNNGV. This CDR3 comprises 14 residues. V trimming: 2 bases; J trimming: 6 bases; junction bases outside the gene matches: 3. The CDR3 DNA follows: TGTGCCAGCAGCTTACAGGGGGCCGGCAATGAGCAGTTCTTC. This sequence encodes CASSLQGAGNEQFF.

This clone appeared a few times. Other nucleotide sequences from this sample produce the same CDR3. This sequence joins TRBV5-4 and TRBJ1-1; TRBD1 matches 9 bases. The CDR3 contains 14 residues. V gave up 2 bases and J gave up 5 bases; unmatched junction bases: 4. Germline CDR1 is SGHNT and CDR2 is YYREEE (reference sequence). The CDR3 coding sequence is TGTGCCAGCAGCTTCGACAGGGGGTATACTGAAGCTTTCTTT. It is translated as CASSFDRGYTEAFF.

The V call is TRBV6-4, the J call TRBJ2-7, with 10 positions matching TRBD1. The CDR3 consists of 20 residues. With 1 base clipped from V and 0 bases from J, the junction kept 15 bases outside the gene matches. CDR1 is MRHNA, CDR2 SNTAGT, per germline. CDR3 amino acids: CASSDYVNRDRGPNSYEQYF. DNA for the CDR3: TGTGCCAGCAGTGACTACGTTAACCGGGACAGGGGCCCTAACTCCTACGAGCAGTACTTC.

This clone occurred a few times. The chain recombines TRBV7-9 with TRBJ2-3; D is unresolved. CDR1 SEHNR and CDR2 FQNEAQ come from the germline V gene (reference sequence). The CDR3 extends over 13 amino acids. The V end was cut by 3 bases, the J end by 6 bases, with 10 bases between. The CDR3, as DNA: TGTGCCAGCAGCTTTGTGGAGACGGATACGCAGTATTTT. Amino acids: CASSFVETDTQYF.

The chain joins TRBV27 to TRBJ2-2, with 7 bases identical to TRBD1. Germline CDR1 and CDR2: MNHEY and SMNVEV (reference sequence). The CDR3 length is 17 residues. Trimming cost V 7 bases and J 2 bases; bases outside gene matches: 13. The CDR3 spells CASTVDRVGLNTGELFF. CDR3 DNA sequence: TGTGCCAGCACCGTTGACAGGGTCGGACTTAACACCGGGGAGCTGTTTTTT.

V gene TRBV10-3 combines with J gene TRBJ1-1, with 7 bases matching TRBD1. Per germline, CDR1 ENHRY and CDR2 SYGVKD. Trimming took 2 bases from V and 5 from J; bases not matched to a gene: 5. CDR3 length: 14 amino acids. CDR3 amino acids: CAISEADRVTEAFF. The CDR3 bases are TGTGCCATCAGTGAGGCCGACAGGGTAACTGAAGCTTTCTTT.

There are a few counts of this clone. The V gene is TRBV2, the J gene TRBJ1-2; D gene unclear. Between the trimmed V and J ends, which lost 2 bases and 12 bases, there was a span of 10 bases. Germline V CDR1 and CDR2: SNHLY, FYNNEI. This CDR3 contains 11 residues. CDR3: CASSETKQHTF. Here the CDR3 DNA reads TGTGCCAGCAGTGAAACCAAGCAGCACACCTTC. Using reference TRBV2 and TRBJ1-2 for the parts outside the CDR3, the full variable domain is EPEVTQTPSHQVTQMGQEVILRCVPISNHLYFYWYRQILGQKVEFLVSFYNNEISEKSEIFDDQFSVERPDGSNFTLKIRSTKLEDSAMYFCASSETKQHTFGSGTRLTVV.

The V call is TRBV30, the J call TRBJ2-3, with TRBD2 matching over 9 bases. Losses at the gene ends were 3 bases for V and 3 bases for J; bases not matched to a gene: 7. The germline CDR1 and CDR2 sequences are GTSNPN and SVGIG (reference sequence). The CDR3 spans 15 residues. The CDR3 nucleotides read TGTGCCTGGAGCCAATTAGCGGGAGTGACAGATACGCAGTATTTT. Translating it yields CAWSQLAGVTDTQYF.

V gene TRBV5-1 combines with J gene TRBJ2-1, with 13 nucleotides matching TRBD2. Unmatched junction bases numbered 11, after V lost 4 bases and J lost 13 bases. CDR1 is SGHRS and CDR2 is YFSETQ in the germline V gene. The CDR3 spans 15 residues. As DNA, the CDR3 is TGCGCCAGCAGCCAGACTAGCGGGGGGCCGTTCGAACAGTTCTTC. Translating it yields CASSQTSGGPFEQFF.